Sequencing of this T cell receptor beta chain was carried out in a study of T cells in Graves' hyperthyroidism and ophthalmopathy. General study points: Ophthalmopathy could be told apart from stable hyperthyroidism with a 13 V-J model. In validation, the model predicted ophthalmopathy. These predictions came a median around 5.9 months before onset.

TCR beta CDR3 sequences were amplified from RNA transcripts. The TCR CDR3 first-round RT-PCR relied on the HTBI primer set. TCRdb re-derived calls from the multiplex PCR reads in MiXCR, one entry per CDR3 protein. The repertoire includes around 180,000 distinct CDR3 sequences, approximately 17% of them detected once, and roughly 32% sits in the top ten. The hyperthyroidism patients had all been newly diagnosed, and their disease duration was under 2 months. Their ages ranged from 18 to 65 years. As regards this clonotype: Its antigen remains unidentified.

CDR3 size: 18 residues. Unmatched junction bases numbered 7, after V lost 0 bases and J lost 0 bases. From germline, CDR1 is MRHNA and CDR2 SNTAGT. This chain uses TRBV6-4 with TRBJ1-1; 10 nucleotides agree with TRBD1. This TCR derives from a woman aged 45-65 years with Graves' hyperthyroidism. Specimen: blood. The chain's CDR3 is CASSDSTGGSIVNTEAFF. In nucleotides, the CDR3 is TGTGCCAGCAGTGACTCGACAGGGGGCTCAATCGTGAACACTGAAGCTTTCTTT.